This T cell receptor (beta chain) was documented in a study of blood T cell repertoires in COVID-19. The method was immunoSEQ multiplex PCR; TCRdb's version includes in-frame clones alone and lacks a portion of them. This table holds about 150,000 clones, about 90% found once. The CDR3 covers 16 residues. Germline assignment: CDR1 ENHRY and CDR2 SYGVKD. After removal of 7 bases from V and 0 bases from J, the junction contained 7 bases not matched to a gene. This TCR was sampled from a man at least 80 years old with acute or convalescent COVID-19. Sequenced sample: peripheral blood. The V call is TRBV10-3, the J call TRBJ2-1, with TRBD2 identical over 9 bases. CDR3 protein: CAITKVAGVSYNEQFF. The CDR3 DNA reads TGTGCCATCACCAAAGTAGCGGGGGTCTCCTACAATGAGCAGTTCTTC.